This TCR beta chain emerged from a study of T cell repertoires in cytomegalovirus infection (dated by TCRdb to about 2019). Study-level background: Because public TCR beta signatures pointed to carriage of CMV infection together with the matching HLA type, the HLA type of each donor mattered for the analysis. Points the paper makes about the study in general: In both this cohort and an independent roughly 350-donor cohort, the cumulative frequency of public TCR beta family members distinguished carriers of CMV infection plus the relevant HLA type. The ex vivo response was dominated by HLA-C-restricted CMV-specific TCR beta clonotypes, which also provided the single most frequent clonotype in two of eight donors.

This clonotype occurred many times. Its antigen remains undetermined. No base-level quality is on record; no much larger clone is a single base apart. From a lookup of the germline V gene (reference sequence), CDR1 and CDR2 are SEHNR and FQNEAQ. The CDR3 has 15 amino acids, counting the end cysteine and phenylalanine. The read is trimmed to its CDR3 DNA, 45 bases read in frame from base 1. At the junction V is shortened by 4 bases and J by 5 bases; bases outside the gene matches: 5. Instrument on record: Illumina HiSeq 1500. In TCRdb, the public reads were trimmed at Q25 with fastp and aligned with MiXCR, with productive beta chains retained. Under each unique CDR3 protein, matching rows form one entry showing the most common genes and DNA. Present in this sample are 150,000 to 200,000 distinct CDR3 sequences, approximately 15% of which were seen just once. The top ten clones comprise 25% to 30% of the sample.

Source material: PBMCs. The TCR sequence derives from a human donor in good health (CMV status not recorded). Some clones in this sample may be carry-over from other donors' samples. Here the chain combines TRBV7-9 and TRBJ2-3; TRBD1 agrees with 11 junctional bases. The CDR3 sequence is CASSSDRGREDTQYF. The DNA sequence reads TGTGCCAGCAGCTCGGACAGGGGGCGAGAAGATACGCAGTATTTT.